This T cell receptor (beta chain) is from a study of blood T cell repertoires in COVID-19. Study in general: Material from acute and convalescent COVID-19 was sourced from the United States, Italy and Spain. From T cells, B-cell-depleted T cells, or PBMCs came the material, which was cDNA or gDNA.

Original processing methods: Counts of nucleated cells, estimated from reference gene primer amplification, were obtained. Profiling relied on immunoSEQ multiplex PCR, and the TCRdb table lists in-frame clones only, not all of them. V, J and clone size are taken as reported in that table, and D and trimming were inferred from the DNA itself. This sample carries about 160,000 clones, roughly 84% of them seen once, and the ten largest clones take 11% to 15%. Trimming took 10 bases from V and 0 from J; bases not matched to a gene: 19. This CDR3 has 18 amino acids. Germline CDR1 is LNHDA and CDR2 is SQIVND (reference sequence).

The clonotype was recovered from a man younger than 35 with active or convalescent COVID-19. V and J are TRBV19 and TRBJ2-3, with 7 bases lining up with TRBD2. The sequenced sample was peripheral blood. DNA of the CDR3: TGTGCCACCACCGCTCGGCTAGCGGCCAAACTCAGCACAGATACGCAGTATTTT. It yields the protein CATTARLAAKLSTDTQYF.